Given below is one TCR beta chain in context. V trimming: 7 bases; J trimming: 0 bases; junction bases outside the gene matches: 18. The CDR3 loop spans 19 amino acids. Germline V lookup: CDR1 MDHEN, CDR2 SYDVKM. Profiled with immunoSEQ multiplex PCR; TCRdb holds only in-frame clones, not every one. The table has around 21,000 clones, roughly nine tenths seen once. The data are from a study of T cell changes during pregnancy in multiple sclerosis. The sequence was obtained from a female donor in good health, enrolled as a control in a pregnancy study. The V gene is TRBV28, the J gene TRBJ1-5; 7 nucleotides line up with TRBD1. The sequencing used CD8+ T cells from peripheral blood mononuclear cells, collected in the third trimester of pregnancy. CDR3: CASIRDPDRQGYSNQPQHF. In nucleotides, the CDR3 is TGTGCCAGCATACGGGACCCAGATCGACAGGGCTATAGCAATCAGCCCCAGCATTTT.